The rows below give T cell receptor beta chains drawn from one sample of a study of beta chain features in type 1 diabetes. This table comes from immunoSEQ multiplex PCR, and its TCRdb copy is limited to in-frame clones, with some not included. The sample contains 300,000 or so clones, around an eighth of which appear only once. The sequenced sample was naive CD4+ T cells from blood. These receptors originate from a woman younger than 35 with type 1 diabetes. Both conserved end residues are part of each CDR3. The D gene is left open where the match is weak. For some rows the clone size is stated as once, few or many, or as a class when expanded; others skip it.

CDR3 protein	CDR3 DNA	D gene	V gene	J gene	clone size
CASSYGEYTDTQYF	TGTGCCAGCAGTTACGGGGAGTACACAGATACGCAGTATTTT	-	TRBV6-6	TRBJ2-3	-
CASSPRGYTEAFF	TGTGCCAGCTCACCACGGGGCTACACTGAAGCTTTCTTT	-	TRBV18	TRBJ1-1	few
CSVTSARWTGAGDTEAFF	TGCAGCGTTACGTCGGCTAGATGGACAGGGGCTGGGGACACTGAAGCTTTCTTT	TRBD1	TRBV29-1	TRBJ1-1	-
CSAAGQGREQYF	TGCAGCGCGGCCGGACAGGGCCGCGAGCAGTACTTC	TRBD1	TRBV29-1	TRBJ2-7	few
CASSLGPGELFF	TGCGCCAGCAGCTTGGGGCCCGGGGAGCTGTTTTTT	-	TRBV5-1	TRBJ2-2	-
CASRRGGLNTEAFF	TGTGCCAGCAGGAGGGGAGGCTTGAACACTGAAGCTTTCTTT	-	TRBV28	TRBJ1-1	-
CASSGGGPDEQFF	TGCGCCAGCAGTGGGGGAGGGCCGGATGAGCAGTTCTTC	TRBD2	TRBV5-1	TRBJ2-1	few
CASSLLAHAGANVLTF	TGTGCCAGCAGTTTATTGGCCCACGCTGGGGCCAACGTCCTGACTTTC	-	TRBV28	TRBJ2-6	-
CASSSQGTEELFF	TGTGCCAGCAGCTCGCAGGGGACCGAGGAGCTGTTTTTT	-	TRBV7-7	TRBJ2-2	few
CSVGSGANTEAFF	TGCAGCGTTGGTTCAGGGGCGAACACTGAAGCTTTCTTT	-	TRBV29-1	TRBJ1-1	few
CSVVPLSTGELFF	TGCAGCGTTGTACCCTTGAGCACCGGGGAGCTGTTTTTT	-	TRBV29-1	TRBJ2-2	-
CASSQDSRTGSRSGYTF	TGCGCCAGCAGCCAAGATTCCCGGACAGGTTCTCGAAGTGGCTACACCTTC	TRBD1	TRBV4-3	TRBJ1-2	few
CASSFPALNEQFF	TGTGCCAGCAGTTTCCCTGCGCTCAATGAGCAGTTCTTC	-	TRBV28	TRBJ2-1	-
CAWSVETDMVAFF	TGTGCCTGGAGTGTCGAGACAGATATGGTAGCTTTCTTT	-	TRBV30	TRBJ1-1	-
CASSTTDRGSTYEQYF	TGTGCCAGTAGTACCACGGACAGGGGTTCCACCTACGAGCAGTACTTC	TRBD1	TRBV19	TRBJ2-7	-
CASSPQWGGKDTQYF	TGTGCCAGCAGTCCCCAATGGGGGGGAAAAGATACGCAGTATTTT	TRBD2	TRBV6-5	TRBJ2-3	few
CASSLGLEETQYF	TGTGCCAGCAGCTTAGGACTGGAAGAGACCCAGTACTTC	-	TRBV7-7	TRBJ2-5	-
CASSGAGTENEKLFF	TGTGCCAGCAGCGGAGCAGGGACAGAAAATGAAAAACTGTTTTTT	TRBD1	TRBV7-2	TRBJ1-4	few
CASSHGLAGGGTDTQYF	TGTGCCAGCAGCCACGGACTAGCGGGAGGCGGGACAGATACGCAGTATTTT	TRBD2	TRBV14	TRBJ2-3	-
CSAETGPYGYTF	TGCAGCGCCGAGACAGGGCCCTATGGCTACACCTTC	TRBD1	TRBV29-1	TRBJ1-2	-
CAWSVPGEGTEAFF	TGTGCCTGGAGTGTTCCGGGGGAGGGCACTGAAGCTTTCTTT	-	TRBV30	TRBJ1-1	-
CASSLAGRATDTQYF	TGTGCCAGCAGCTTGGCTGGGAGGGCCACAGATACGCAGTATTTT	TRBD2	TRBV5-4	TRBJ2-3	-
CASSLGSGRAENIQYF	TGTGCCAGCAGCTTAGGAAGCGGGAGGGCCGAAAACATTCAGTACTTC	TRBD2	TRBV7-9	TRBJ2-4	-
CASSPRAGRAGNEQFF	TGTGCCAGCAGCCCAAGGGCCGGGAGGGCCGGGAATGAGCAGTTCTTC	TRBD2	TRBV11-3	TRBJ2-1	few
CASSLYGFGGTDTQYF	TGTGCCAGCAGCTTATACGGGTTTGGTGGCACAGATACGCAGTATTTT	-	TRBV7-2	TRBJ2-3	-
CSVESDSSNYGYTF	TGCAGCGTTGAATCCGACAGTTCTAACTATGGCTACACCTTC	-	TRBV29-1	TRBJ1-2	few
CASSFRQGPNTEAFF	TGTGCCAGCAGCTTTCGGCAGGGCCCGAACACTGAAGCTTTCTTT	-	TRBV7-9	TRBJ1-1	-
CASSTRQGMETQYF	TGCGCCAGCAGCACACGACAGGGGATGGAGACCCAGTACTTC	TRBD1	TRBV5-1	TRBJ2-5	few